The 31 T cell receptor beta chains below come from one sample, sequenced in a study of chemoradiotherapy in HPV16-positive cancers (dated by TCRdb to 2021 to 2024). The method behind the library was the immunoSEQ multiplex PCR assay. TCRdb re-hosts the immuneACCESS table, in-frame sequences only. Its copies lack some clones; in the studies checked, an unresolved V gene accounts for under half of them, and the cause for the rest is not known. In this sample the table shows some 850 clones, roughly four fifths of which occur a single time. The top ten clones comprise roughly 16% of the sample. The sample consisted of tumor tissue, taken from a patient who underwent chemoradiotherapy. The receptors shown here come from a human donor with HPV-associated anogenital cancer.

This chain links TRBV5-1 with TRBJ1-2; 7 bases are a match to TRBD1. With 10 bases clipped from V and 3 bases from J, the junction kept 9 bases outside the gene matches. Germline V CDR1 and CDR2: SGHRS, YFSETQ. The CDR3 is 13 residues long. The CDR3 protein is CASSGGTDYGYTF. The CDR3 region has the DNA TGCGCCTCTTCAGGGGGGACTGACTATGGCTACACCTTC. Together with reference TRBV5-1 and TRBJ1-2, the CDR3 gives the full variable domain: KAGVTQTPRYLIKTRGQQVTLSCSPISGHRSVSWYQQTPGQGLQFLFEYFSETQRNKGNFPGRFSGRQFSNSRSEMNVSTLELGDSALYLCASSGGTDYGYTFGSGTRLTVV.

In nucleotides, the CDR3 is TGTGCCATCAGTGAGTCCCCTACCCTTGGCTACACCTTC. Amino acids: CAISESPTLGYTF. V and J are TRBV10-3 and TRBJ1-2; no definite D call. The V gene lost 0 bases and the J gene lost 7 bases, with 9 bases spanning the gap. The CDR3 length is 13 residues. Germline CDR1 is ENHRY and CDR2 is SYGVKD.

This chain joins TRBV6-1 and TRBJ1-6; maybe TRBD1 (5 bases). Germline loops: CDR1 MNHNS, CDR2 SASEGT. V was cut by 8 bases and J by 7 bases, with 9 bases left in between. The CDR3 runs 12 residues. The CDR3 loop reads CASGAGNSPLHF. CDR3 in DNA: TGTGCCAGCGGGGCAGGGAATTCACCCCTCCACTTT.

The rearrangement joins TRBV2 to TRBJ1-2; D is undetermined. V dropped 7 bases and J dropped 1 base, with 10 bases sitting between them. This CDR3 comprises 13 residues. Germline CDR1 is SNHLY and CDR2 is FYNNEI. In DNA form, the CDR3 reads TGTGCCAGCAAGTTATATGATAACTATGGCTACACCTTC. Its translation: CASKLYDNYGYTF.

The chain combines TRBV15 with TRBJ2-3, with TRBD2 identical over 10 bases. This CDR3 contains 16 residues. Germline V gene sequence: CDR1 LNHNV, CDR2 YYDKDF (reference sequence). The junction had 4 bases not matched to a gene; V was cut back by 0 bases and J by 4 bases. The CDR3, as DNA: TGTGCCACCAGCAGAGAGCAGCGGGGGGGCGCAGATACGCAGTATTTT. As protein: CATSREQRGGADTQYF.

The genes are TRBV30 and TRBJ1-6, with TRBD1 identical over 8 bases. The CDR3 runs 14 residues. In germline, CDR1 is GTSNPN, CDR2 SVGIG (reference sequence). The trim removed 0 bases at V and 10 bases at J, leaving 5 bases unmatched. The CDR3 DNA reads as TGTGCCTGGAGTGTAGGACAGGGAAGCTCACCCCTCCACTTT. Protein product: CAWSVGQGSSPLHF.

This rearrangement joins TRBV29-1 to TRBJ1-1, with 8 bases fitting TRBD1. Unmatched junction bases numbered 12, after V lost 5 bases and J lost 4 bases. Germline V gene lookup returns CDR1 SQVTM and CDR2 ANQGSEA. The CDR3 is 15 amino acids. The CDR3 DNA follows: TGCAGCGTTAACGACAGGGGATGGAGATTCACTGAAGCTTTCTTT. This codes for CSVNDRGWRFTEAFF.

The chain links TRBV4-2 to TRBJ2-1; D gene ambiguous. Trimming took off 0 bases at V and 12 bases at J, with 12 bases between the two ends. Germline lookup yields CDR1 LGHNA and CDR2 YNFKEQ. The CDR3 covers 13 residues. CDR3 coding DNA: TGTGCCAGCAGCCAAGATCCCGGTGACGGGCAGTTCTTC. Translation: CASSQDPGDGQFF.

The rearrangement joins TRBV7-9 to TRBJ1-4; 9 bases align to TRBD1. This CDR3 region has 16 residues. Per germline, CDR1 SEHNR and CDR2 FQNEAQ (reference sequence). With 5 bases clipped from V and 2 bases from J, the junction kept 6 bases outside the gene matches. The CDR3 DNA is TGTGCCAGCAGCCCACAGGGGGCGTTCACTAATGAAAAACTGTTTTTT. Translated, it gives CASSPQGAFTNEKLFF.

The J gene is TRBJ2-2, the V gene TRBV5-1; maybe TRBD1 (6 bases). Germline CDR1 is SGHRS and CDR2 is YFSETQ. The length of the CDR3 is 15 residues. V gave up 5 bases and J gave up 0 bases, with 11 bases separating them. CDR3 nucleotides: TGCGCCAGCAGTTGGACAGACCCGAACACCGGGGAGCTGTTTTTT. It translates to CASSWTDPNTGELFF.

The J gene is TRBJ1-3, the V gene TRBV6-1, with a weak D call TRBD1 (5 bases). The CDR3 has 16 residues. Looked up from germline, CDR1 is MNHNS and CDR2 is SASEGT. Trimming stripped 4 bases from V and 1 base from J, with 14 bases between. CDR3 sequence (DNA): TGTGCCAGCAGTGTTCGGGACGGAGATTCTGGAAACACCATATATTTT. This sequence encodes CASSVRDGDSGNTIYF.

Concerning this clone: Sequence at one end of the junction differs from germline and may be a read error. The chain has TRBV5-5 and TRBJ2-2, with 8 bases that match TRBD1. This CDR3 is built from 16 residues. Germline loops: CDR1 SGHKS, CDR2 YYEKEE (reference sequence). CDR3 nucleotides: TGTGCCAGTAGCTTCGGATTCAGGGGGCGTCCCGGGGAGCTGTTTTTT. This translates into CASSFGFRGRPGELFF. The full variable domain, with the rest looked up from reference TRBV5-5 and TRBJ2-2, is DAGVTQSPTHLIKTRGQQVTLRCSPISGHKSVSWYQQVLGQGPQFIFQYYEKEERGRGNFPDRFSARQFPNYSSELNVNALLLGDSALYLCASSFGFRGRPGELFFGEGSRLTVL.

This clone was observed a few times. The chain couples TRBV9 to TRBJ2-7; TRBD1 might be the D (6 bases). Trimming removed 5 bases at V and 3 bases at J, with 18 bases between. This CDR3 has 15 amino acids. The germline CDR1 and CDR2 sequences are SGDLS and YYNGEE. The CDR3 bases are TGTGCCAGCAGTCCACTGAAACAGGGACACTACGAGCAGTACTTC. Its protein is CASSPLKQGHYEQYF.

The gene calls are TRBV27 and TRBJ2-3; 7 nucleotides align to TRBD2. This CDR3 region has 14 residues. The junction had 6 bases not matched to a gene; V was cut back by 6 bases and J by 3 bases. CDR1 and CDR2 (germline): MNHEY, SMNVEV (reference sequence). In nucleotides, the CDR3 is TGTGCCAGCAGGCGGGACTACCAAACAGATACGCAGTATTTT. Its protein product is CASRRDYQTDTQYF.

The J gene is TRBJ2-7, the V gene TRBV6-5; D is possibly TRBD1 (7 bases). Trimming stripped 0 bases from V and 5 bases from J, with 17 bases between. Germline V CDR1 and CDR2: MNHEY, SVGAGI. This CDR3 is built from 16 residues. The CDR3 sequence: CASSYSWRGLSNEQYF. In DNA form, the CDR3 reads TGTGCCAGCAGTTACTCGTGGAGGGGGCTATCCAACGAGCAGTACTTC.

CDR3 in amino acids: CASSLGTGGYTF. CDR3 in DNA: TGTGCCAGCAGCTTGGGGACAGGGGGCTACACCTTC. The chain combines TRBV7-9 with TRBJ1-2; 9 bases align to TRBD1. This CDR3 has 12 residues. The V and J ends lost 3 bases and 8 bases, in that order; junction bases with no gene match: 1. Germline CDR1 reads SEHNR; CDR2 reads FQNEAQ (reference sequence).

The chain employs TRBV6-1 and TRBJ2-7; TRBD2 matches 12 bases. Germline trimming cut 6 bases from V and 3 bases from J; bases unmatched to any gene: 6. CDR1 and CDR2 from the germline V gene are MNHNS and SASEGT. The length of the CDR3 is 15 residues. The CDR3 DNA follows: TGTGCCAGCAGCCCACTAGCGGGAGGTTTCTACGAGCAGTACTTC. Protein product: CASSPLAGGFYEQYF.

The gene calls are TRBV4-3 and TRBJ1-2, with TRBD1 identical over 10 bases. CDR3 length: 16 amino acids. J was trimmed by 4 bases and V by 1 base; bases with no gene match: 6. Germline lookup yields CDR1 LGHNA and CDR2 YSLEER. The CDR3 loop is CASSQVIRQGAYGYTF. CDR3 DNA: TGCGCCAGCAGCCAAGTTATTCGACAGGGGGCCTATGGCTACACCTTC.

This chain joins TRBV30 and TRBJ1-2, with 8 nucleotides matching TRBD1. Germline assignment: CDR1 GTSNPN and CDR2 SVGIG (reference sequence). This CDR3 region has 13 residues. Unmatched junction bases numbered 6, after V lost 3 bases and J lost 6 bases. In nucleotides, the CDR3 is TGTGCCTGGAGAGACAGGGGTGAGGATGGCTACACCTTC. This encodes CAWRDRGEDGYTF. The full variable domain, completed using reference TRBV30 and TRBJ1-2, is SQTIHQWPATLVQPVGSPLSLECTVEGTSNPNLYWYRQAAGRGLQLLFYSVGIGQISSEVPQNLSASRPQDRQFILSSKKLLLSDSGFYLCAWRDRGEDGYTFGSGTRLTVV.

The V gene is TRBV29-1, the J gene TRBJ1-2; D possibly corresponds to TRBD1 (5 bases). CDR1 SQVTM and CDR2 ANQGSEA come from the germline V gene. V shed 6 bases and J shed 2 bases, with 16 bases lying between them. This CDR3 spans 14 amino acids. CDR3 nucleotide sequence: TGCAGCGTCGTTCCAGGGCGGGGCAACTATGGCTACACCTTC. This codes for CSVVPGRGNYGYTF.

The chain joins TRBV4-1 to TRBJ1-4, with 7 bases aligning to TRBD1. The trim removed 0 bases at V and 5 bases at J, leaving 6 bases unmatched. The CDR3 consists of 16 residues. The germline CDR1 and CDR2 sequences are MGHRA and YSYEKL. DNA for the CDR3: TGCGCCAGCAGCCAAGAGGCCGGACAGGTCAATGAAAAACTGTTTTTT. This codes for CASSQEAGQVNEKLFF.

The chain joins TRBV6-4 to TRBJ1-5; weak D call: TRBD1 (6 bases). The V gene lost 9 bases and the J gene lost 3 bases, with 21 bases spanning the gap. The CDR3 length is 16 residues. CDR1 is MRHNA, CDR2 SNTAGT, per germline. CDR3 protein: CARTTKTGSPNQPQHF. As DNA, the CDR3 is TGTGCCAGAACTACGAAGACAGGAAGCCCCAATCAGCCCCAGCATTTT.

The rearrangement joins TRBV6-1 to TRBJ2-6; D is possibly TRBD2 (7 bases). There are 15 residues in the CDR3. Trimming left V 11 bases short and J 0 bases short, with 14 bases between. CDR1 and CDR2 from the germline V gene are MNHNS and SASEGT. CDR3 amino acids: CAGGAQTSGANVLTF. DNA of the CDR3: TGTGCCGGGGGGGCACAAACCTCTGGGGCCAACGTCCTGACTTTC.

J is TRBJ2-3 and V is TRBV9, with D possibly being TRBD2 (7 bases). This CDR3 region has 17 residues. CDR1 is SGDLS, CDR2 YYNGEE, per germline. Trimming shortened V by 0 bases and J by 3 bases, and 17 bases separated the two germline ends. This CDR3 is CASSVGVGGGRTDTQYF. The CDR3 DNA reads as TGTGCCAGCAGCGTAGGTGTGGGCGGGGGCCGTACAGATACGCAGTATTTT.

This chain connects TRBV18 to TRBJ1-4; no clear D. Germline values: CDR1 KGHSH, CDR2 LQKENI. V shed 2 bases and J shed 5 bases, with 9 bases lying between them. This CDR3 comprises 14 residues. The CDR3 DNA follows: TGTGCCAGCTCACCAGCCGGCCCCAATGAAAAACTGTTTTTT. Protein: CASSPAGPNEKLFF. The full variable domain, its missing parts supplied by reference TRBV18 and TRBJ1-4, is NAGVMQNPRHLVRRRGQEARLRCSPMKGHSHVYWYRQLPEEGLKFMVYLQKENIIDESGMPKERFSAEFPKEGPSILRIQQVVRGDSAAYFCASSPAGPNEKLFFGSGTQLSVL.

CDR3 coding DNA: TGTGCCAGCAGCACTGACAGGGGGCGGGAGCAGTTCTTC. Its translation is CASSTDRGREQFF. The gene calls are TRBV9 and TRBJ2-1; 10 nucleotides match TRBD1. Germline loops: CDR1 SGDLS, CDR2 YYNGEE. V was pared by 4 bases and J by 10 bases, with 5 bases of the junction left unmatched. This CDR3 region has 13 residues.

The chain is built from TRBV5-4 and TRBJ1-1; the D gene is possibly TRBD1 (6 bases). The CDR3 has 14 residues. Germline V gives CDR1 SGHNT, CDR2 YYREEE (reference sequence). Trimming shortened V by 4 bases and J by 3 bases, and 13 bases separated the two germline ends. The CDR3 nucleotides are TGTGCCAGCAGCGTCGGGACAATTTACACTGAAGCTTTCTTT. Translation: CASSVGTIYTEAFF.

CDR3 protein: CASSSGHLNTEAFF. The CDR3 coding sequence is TGTGCCAGCAGCTCGGGACACCTGAACACTGAAGCTTTCTTT. This rearrangement joins TRBV7-2 to TRBJ1-1; TRBD1 might be the D (6 bases). Germline-derived CDR1 and CDR2 are SGHTA and FQGNSA. Trimming cost V 4 bases and J 0 bases, with 9 bases left between them. The CDR3 consists of 14 residues.

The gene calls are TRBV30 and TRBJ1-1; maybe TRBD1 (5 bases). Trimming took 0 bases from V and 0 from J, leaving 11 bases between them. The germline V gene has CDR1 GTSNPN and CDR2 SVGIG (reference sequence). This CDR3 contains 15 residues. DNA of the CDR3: TGTGCCTGGAGTGTACCTCAGGGAGTGAACACTGAAGCTTTCTTT. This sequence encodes CAWSVPQGVNTEAFF.

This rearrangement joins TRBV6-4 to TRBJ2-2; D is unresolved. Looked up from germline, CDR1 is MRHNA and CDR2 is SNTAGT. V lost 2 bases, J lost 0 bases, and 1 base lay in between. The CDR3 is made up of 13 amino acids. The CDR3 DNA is TGTGCCAGCAGTGACACGAACACCGGGGAGCTGTTTTTT. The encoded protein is CASSDTNTGELFF.

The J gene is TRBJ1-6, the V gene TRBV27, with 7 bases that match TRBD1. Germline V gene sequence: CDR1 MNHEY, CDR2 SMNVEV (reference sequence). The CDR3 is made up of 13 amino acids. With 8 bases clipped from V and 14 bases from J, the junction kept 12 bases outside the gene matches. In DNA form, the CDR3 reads TGTGCCAGCTCAAGAGGGGACAGTTTAACCCTCCACTTT. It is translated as CASSRGDSLTLHF.